This T cell receptor beta chain is from a study of blood T cell repertoires in COVID-19. Generated by immunoSEQ multiplex PCR, the TCRdb table keeps only in-frame clones and is missing some. The sample consists of about 260,000 clones, over 80% of them appearing once. This TCR came from a woman between 40 and 55 years old who had recovered from COVID-19. The sample comprised peripheral blood.

The CDR3 DNA follows: TGTGCCAGCAGCGAAGGACAGGGTAATGAGCAGTTCTTC. Translating it yields CASSEGQGNEQFF. The chain carries TRBV11-3 and TRBJ2-1, with TRBD1 matching over 8 bases. The CDR3 covers 13 residues. CDR1 is SGHNT, CDR2 YENEEA, per germline. The junction had 4 bases not matched to a gene; V was cut back by 5 bases and J by 7 bases.